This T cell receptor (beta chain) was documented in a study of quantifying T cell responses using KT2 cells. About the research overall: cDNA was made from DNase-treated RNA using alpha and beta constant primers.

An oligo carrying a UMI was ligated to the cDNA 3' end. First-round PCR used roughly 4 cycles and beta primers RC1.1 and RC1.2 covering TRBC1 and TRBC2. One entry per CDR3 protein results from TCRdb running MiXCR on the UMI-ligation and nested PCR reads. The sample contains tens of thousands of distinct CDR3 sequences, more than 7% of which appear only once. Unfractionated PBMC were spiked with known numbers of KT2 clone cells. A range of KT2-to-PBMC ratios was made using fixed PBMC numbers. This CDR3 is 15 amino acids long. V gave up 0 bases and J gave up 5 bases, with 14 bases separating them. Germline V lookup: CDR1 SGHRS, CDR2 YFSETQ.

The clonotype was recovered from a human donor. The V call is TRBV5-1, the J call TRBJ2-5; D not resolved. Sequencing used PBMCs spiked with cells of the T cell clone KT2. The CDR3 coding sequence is TGCGCCAGCAGCTTGGGGCAGTCCGGCGGTGAGACCCAGTACTTC. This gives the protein CASSLGQSGGETQYF.